These 24 T cell receptor beta chains were all obtained from the same sample, sequenced in a study of identifying expanded T cells in peripheral blood. Here immunoSEQ multiplex PCR was the method, and the copy in TCRdb shows in-frame clones only, minus some. The sample holds 70,000 to 95,000 clones, 88% seen once. The sample was blood. These receptor sequences come from a person aged 18-70 years in good health.

The CDR3 protein is CASSDGTGSGRHIQYF. The CDR3, as DNA: TGTGCCAGCAGTGACGGGACAGGGAGTGGGAGGCACATTCAGTACTTC. V is TRBV2 and J is TRBJ2-4; 9 bases are shared with TRBD1. Germline V CDR1 and CDR2: SNHLY, FYNNEI. The ends lost 3 bases at V and 8 bases at J; junction bases unmatched: 11. This CDR3 has 16 residues.

This clone was counted a few times. The chain recombines TRBV19 with TRBJ2-7; TRBD1 is a possible D gene (6 bases). There are 14 residues in the CDR3. The ends were cut back, 5 bases at V and 5 bases at J, with 16 bases in the middle. The germline V gene has CDR1 LNHDA and CDR2 SQIVND (reference sequence). The CDR3, as DNA: TGTGCCAGTAGTCCTACAGGGCTGAGGCACGAGCAGTACTTC. It codes for CASSPTGLRHEQYF.

The chain is built from TRBV6-1 and TRBJ2-6; the D is unclear. The V and J ends lost 0 bases and 4 bases respectively, with 7 bases between them. The length of the CDR3 is 15 residues. The germline gives CDR1 MNHNS, CDR2 SASEGT. As DNA, the CDR3 is TGTGCCAGCAGTGAAGCGGAGACCGGGGCCAACGTCCTGACTTTC. Translation: CASSEAETGANVLTF.

In this sample, this clone turned up many times. The chain recombines TRBV6-4 with TRBJ2-1, with 10 nucleotides matching TRBD2. The CDR3 totals 16 residues. V shed 0 bases and J 3 bases; nucleotides not matched to a gene: 2. CDR1 is MRHNA and CDR2 is SNTAGT in the germline V gene. The CDR3 spells CASSDSASGSYNEQFF. The CDR3 coding sequence is TGTGCCAGCAGTGACTCGGCTAGCGGGAGCTACAATGAGCAGTTCTTC.

In its sample, this clone was seen a few times. This chain links TRBV15 with TRBJ1-1, with D possibly matching TRBD1 (6 bases). Trimming left V 0 bases short and J 5 bases short, with 7 bases between. CDR3 length: 13 amino acids. CDR1 is LNHNV, CDR2 YYDKDF, per germline (reference sequence). The CDR3 bases are TGTGCCACCAGCAGAGAAGGGGGGACTGAAGCTTTCTTT. Its protein is CATSREGGTEAFF.

V is TRBV7-2 and J is TRBJ2-3, with 8 bases that match TRBD1. Trimming removed 3 bases from V and 11 bases from J; junction bases left unmatched: 10. Germline CDR1 reads SGHTA; CDR2 reads FQGNSA. The CDR3 is made up of 14 amino acids. The CDR3 spells CASSFGQGIDKQYF. CDR3 in DNA: TGTGCCAGCAGCTTCGGACAGGGCATTGACAAGCAGTATTTT.

This clone has a handful of counts. The rearrangement joins TRBV10-1 to TRBJ1-6, with TRBD1 as a possible D gene (6 bases). The V gene's germline CDR1 is WNHNN and CDR2 SYGVQD (reference sequence). The CDR3 totals 14 residues. Trimming removed 3 bases at V and 7 bases at J, with 10 bases between. CDR3 DNA: TGCGCCAGCAGTGACCAGGGGCCAAATTCACCCCTCCACTTT. As protein: CASSDQGPNSPLHF.

V is TRBV30 and J is TRBJ2-1, with TRBD1 identical over 8 bases. CDR1 is GTSNPN, CDR2 SVGIG, per germline (reference sequence). The CDR3 totals 14 residues. V was clipped by 5 bases and J by 0 bases; unmatched bases: 3. The CDR3 sequence: CAWVDRVSYNEQFF. The CDR3 coding sequence is TGTGCCTGGGTGGACAGGGTCTCCTACAATGAGCAGTTCTTC. Full variable domain (rest looked up from reference TRBV30 and TRBJ2-1): SQTIHQWPATLVQPVGSPLSLECTVEGTSNPNLYWYRQAAGRGLQLLFYSVGIGQISSEVPQNLSASRPQDRQFILSSKKLLLSDSGFYLCAWVDRVSYNEQFFGPGTRLTVL.

The DNA of the CDR3 is TGTGCCAGCAGCGTAGTGTCTGGGGGCGACACAGATACGCAGTATTTT. This translates into CASSVVSGGDTDTQYF. The V and J genes are TRBV9 and TRBJ2-3; D perhaps matches TRBD1 (6 bases). The CDR3 sequence is 16 residues long. The germline V and J ends were trimmed by 0 bases and 2 bases, with 13 bases remaining between them. The germline V gene encodes CDR1 SGDLS and CDR2 YYNGEE.

This chain links TRBV7-2 with TRBJ2-4, with unresolved D. Germline V gene lookup returns CDR1 SGHTA and CDR2 FQGNSA. V was shortened by 4 bases and J by 6 bases, with 16 bases between the two germline ends. This CDR3 is built from 15 residues. DNA of the CDR3: TGTGCCAGCAGCTCCGGCGTGGTTCTCACAAACATTCAGTACTTC. As protein: CASSSGVVLTNIQYF. The full variable domain, its missing parts supplied by reference TRBV7-2 and TRBJ2-4, is GAGVSQSPSNKVTEKGKDVELRCDPISGHTALYWYRQSLGQGLEFLIYFQGNSAPDKSGLPSDRFSAERTGGSVSTLTIQRTQQEDSAVYLCASSSGVVLTNIQYFGAGTRLSVL.

To note about this clone: Other DNA sequences in this specimen translate into the identical CDR3. The rearrangement uses TRBV6-5 and TRBJ1-5; no clear D. CDR1 is MNHEY, CDR2 SVGAGI, per germline. The V end lost 0 bases, the J end lost 7 bases, and 7 bases lay between the germline ends. This CDR3 contains 13 residues. The CDR3 sequence is CASSYSRGQPQHF. As DNA, the CDR3 is TGTGCCAGCAGTTACTCGAGAGGGCAGCCCCAGCATTTT.

V gene TRBV7-6 combines with J gene TRBJ1-6; D not resolved. The length of the CDR3 is 15 residues. Germline-derived CDR1 and CDR2 are SGHVS and FNYEAQ. The V end was cut by 4 bases, the J end by 2 bases, with 9 bases between. CDR3 coding DNA: TGTGCCAGCAGCTCCGAGGGAACCTATAATTCACCCCTCCACTTT. Translating it yields CASSSEGTYNSPLHF.

The chain joins TRBV10-3 to TRBJ2-3; a possible D gene is TRBD1 (6 bases). Germline V gene data show CDR1 as ENHRY and CDR2 as SYGVKD. CDR3 size: 15 residues. The V and J ends lost 6 bases and 1 base respectively, with 14 bases between them. CDR3 amino acids: CAISQAGVGTDTQYF. The DNA of the CDR3 is TGTGCCATCAGCCAAGCAGGGGTGGGCACAGATACGCAGTATTTT.

The J gene is TRBJ2-7, the V gene TRBV7-9; 8 bases agree with TRBD1. CDR3 size: 15 residues. With 5 bases clipped from V and 1 base from J, the junction kept 7 bases outside the gene matches. Germline loops: CDR1 SEHNR, CDR2 FQNEAQ (reference sequence). DNA of the CDR3: TGTGCCAGCAGCCCGGACCGGGACAGGTCCTACGAGCAGTACTTC. It translates to CASSPDRDRSYEQYF.

The chain couples TRBV19 to TRBJ2-1, with D perhaps TRBD1 or TRBD2 (5 bases each). Germline lookup yields CDR1 LNHDA and CDR2 SQIVND (reference sequence). V lost 7 bases and J lost 2, with 15 bases in between. This CDR3 has 15 amino acids. Here the CDR3 reads CASIGPGATYNEQFF. The CDR3, as DNA: TGTGCCAGTATAGGCCCCGGGGCGACCTACAATGAGCAGTTCTTC.

The genes are TRBV6-6 and TRBJ1-3; the D is unclear. The germline gives CDR1 MNHNY, CDR2 SVGAGI (reference sequence). V lost 8 bases and J 3 bases, leaving 5 bases between the germline ends. This CDR3 has 11 residues. CDR3 protein: CASADGNTIYF. CDR3 sequence (DNA): TGTGCCAGCGCAGATGGAAACACCATATATTTT.

The CDR3 sequence: CASSEGRQGQDEQYF. Written as DNA, the CDR3 is TGTGCCAGCAGTGAGGGGCGGCAGGGTCAGGACGAGCAGTACTTC. The V call is TRBV25-1, the J call TRBJ2-7; tentatively, D is TRBD1 (5 bases). This CDR3 is 15 amino acids long. V gave up 3 bases and J gave up 5 bases, with 17 bases separating them. Germline V CDR1 and CDR2: MGHDK, SYGVNS.

The chain has TRBV6-4 and TRBJ2-1, with 11 bases matching TRBD2. This CDR3 has 16 amino acids. The germline V gene has CDR1 MRHNA and CDR2 SNTAGT. The V gene end was trimmed by 4 bases and the J gene end by 8 bases; junction bases not matched to a gene: 10. Here the CDR3 DNA reads TGTGCCAGCAGTGCCTCCGTAGCGGGGGGGCCCGATGAGCAGTTCTTC. Protein sequence: CASSASVAGGPDEQFF.

J is TRBJ1-6 and V is TRBV18; 8 nucleotides match TRBD1. Germline V lookup: CDR1 KGHSH, CDR2 LQKENI. The CDR3 loop spans 16 amino acids. With 2 bases clipped from V and 9 bases from J, the junction kept 9 bases outside the gene matches. CDR3: CASSPDGQGYGSPLHF. The CDR3 nucleotides read TGTGCCAGCTCACCAGACGGACAGGGTTATGGTTCACCCCTCCACTTT.

This clone was observed a few times. The chain couples TRBV19 to TRBJ2-7; 7 bases align to TRBD1. CDR1 LNHDA and CDR2 SQIVND come from the germline V gene (reference sequence). The CDR3 runs to 14 residues. The V gene end was trimmed by 4 bases and the J gene end by 2 bases; junction bases not matched to a gene: 5. CDR3 protein: CASSTGQEPYEQYF. CDR3 nucleotides: TGTGCCAGTAGTACCGGACAGGAGCCCTACGAGCAGTACTTC.

V gene TRBV5-1 combines with J gene TRBJ1-6, with 7 bases aligning to TRBD1. V gave up 0 bases and J gave up 7 bases; unmatched junction bases: 4. The CDR3 runs 15 residues. Germline V gene sequence: CDR1 SGHRS, CDR2 YFSETQ. Here the CDR3 reads CASSLATGDNSPLHF. The DNA of the CDR3 is TGCGCCAGCAGCTTGGCTACAGGGGACAATTCACCCCTCCACTTT.

The V call is TRBV5-5, the J call TRBJ2-2; 12 bases line up with TRBD2. Germline assignment: CDR1 SGHKS and CDR2 YYEKEE (reference sequence). This CDR3 is 20 amino acids long. The junction had 10 bases not matched to a gene; V was cut back by 0 bases and J by 1 base. CDR3 loop: CASSLAGLAGVVLNTGELFF. The CDR3 DNA reads as TGTGCCAGCAGCTTGGCGGGACTAGCGGGTGTCGTGTTGAACACCGGGGAGCTGTTTTTT.

The chain joins TRBV30 to TRBJ1-4; a weak D match, TRBD1 (6 bases). The CDR3 sequence is 14 residues long. V lost 7 bases, J lost 5 bases, and 17 bases lay in between. The V gene's germline CDR1 is GTSNPN and CDR2 SVGIG (reference sequence). The CDR3 DNA reads as TGTGCCTCGGGACAAGGGCCTTCAAATGAAAAACTGTTTTTT. It translates to CASGQGPSNEKLFF. The whole variable domain, remainder taken from reference TRBV30 and TRBJ1-4, is SQTIHQWPATLVQPVGSPLSLECTVEGTSNPNLYWYRQAAGRGLQLLFYSVGIGQISSEVPQNLSASRPQDRQFILSSKKLLLSDSGFYLCASGQGPSNEKLFFGSGTQLSVL.

The chain links TRBV2 to TRBJ2-1; 8 positions match TRBD2. V gave up 4 bases and J gave up 7 bases; unmatched junction bases: 6. Germline V lookup: CDR1 SNHLY, CDR2 FYNNEI. The CDR3 contains 14 residues. The CDR3 region has the DNA TGTGCCAGCAGTGGGGGACTAGTTGGTAATGAGCAGTTCTTC. Its protein is CASSGGLVGNEQFF.